This TCR beta chain was sequenced during a study of regulatory T cells in long-lasting Graves disease. General observations from the study: Newly diagnosed Graves' patients exceeded persistent ones in TCR diversity.

Documented time point: newly diagnosed GD, antithyroid drugs for less than 3 months. RNA from PBMCs was the source of the TCR library. Both iRepertoire HTBI primers and Arm-PCR of CDR3 regions were used to build the TCR beta libraries. A single record per CDR3 protein comes from TCRdb applying MiXCR to the multiplex PCR reads. The sample records 500,000 to 700,000 distinct CDR3 sequences, approximately 15% being singletons. Trimming shortened V by 0 bases and J by 11 bases, and 13 bases separated the two germline ends. Looked up from germline, CDR1 is MNHEY and CDR2 is SVGEGT. The CDR3 is 13 residues long. The table lists this clonotype with many counts. Its antigen is unidentified. This sample also appeared in a second study, on T cells in Graves' hyperthyroidism and ophthalmopathy. In that study: Across 18 months, stable Graves' hyperthyroidism was marked by no progression to ophthalmopathy.

The TCR originated in a woman younger than 45 with Graves disease. This sample comprised peripheral blood mononuclear cells (PBMCs), obtained at new diagnosis, from a patient treated with antithyroid drugs. The chain carries TRBV6-2 or TRBV6-3 and TRBJ1-1; tentative D call: TRBD1 (5 bases). The CDR3 bases are TGTGCCAGCAGTTACTCGAGGGGCCGAGACGCTTTCTTT. It translates to CASSYSRGRDAFF.